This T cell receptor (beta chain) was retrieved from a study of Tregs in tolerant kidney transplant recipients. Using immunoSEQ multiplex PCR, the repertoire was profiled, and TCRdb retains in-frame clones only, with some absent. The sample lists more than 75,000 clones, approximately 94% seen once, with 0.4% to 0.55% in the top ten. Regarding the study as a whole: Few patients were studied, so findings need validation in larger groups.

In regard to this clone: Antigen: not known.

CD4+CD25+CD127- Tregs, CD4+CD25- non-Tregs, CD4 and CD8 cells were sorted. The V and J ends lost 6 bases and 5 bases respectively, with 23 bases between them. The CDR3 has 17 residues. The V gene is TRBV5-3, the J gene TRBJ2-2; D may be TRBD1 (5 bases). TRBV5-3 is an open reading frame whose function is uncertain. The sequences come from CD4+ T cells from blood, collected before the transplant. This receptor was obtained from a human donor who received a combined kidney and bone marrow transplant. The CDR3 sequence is CARNNCQGSPRTGELFF. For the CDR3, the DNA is TGTGCCAGAAACAATTGTCAGGGTAGCCCCAGGACCGGGGAGCTGTTTTTT.